This T cell receptor beta chain was found in a study of cytomegalovirus exposure and HLA in healthy donors. The PCR was carried out with 60 Vbeta primers and 13 Jbeta primers. Assay: immunoSEQ multiplex PCR; the TCRdb copy retains only in-frame clones and omits some. Listed are some 62,000 clones; roughly 4.8% falls within the top ten. Study conclusions and caveats: Altogether, some 170 TCR beta chains were recorded as cytomegalovirus-associated. Reportedly, HLA-A and HLA-B alleles of most subjects were accurately predicted from TCR beta. Later examination showed HLA-associated TCR beta chains had greater clonal expansion than equally common others. Reportedly, cytomegalovirus status was diagnosed with high sensitivity and specificity.

Details on this clone: Its antigen is currently unknown.

J was trimmed by 7 bases and V by 1 base; bases with no gene match: 9. The CDR3 totals 16 residues. Germline lookup yields CDR1 GTSNPN and CDR2 SVGIG (reference sequence). Sequenced input: PBMCs. This clonotype was obtained from a man aged 30-40 years in good health and CMV-seropositive. The chain links TRBV30 to TRBJ2-1; 11 bases map to TRBD2. DNA of the CDR3: TGTGCCTGGAGTGCTCAAACTAGCGGGAGTTGGAATGAGCAGTTCTTC. Translating it yields CAWSAQTSGSWNEQFF.